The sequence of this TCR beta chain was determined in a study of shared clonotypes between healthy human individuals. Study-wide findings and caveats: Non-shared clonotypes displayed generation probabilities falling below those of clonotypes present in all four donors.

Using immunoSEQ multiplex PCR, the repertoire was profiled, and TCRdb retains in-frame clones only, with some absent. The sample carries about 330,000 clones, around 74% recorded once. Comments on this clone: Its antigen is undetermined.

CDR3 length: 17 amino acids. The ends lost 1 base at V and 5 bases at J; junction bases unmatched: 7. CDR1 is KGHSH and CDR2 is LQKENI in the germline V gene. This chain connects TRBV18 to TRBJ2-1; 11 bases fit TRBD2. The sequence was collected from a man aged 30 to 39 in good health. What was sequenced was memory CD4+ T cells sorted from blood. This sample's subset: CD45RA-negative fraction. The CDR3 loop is CASSPRPGTSGHNEQFF. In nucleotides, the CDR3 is TGTGCCAGCTCACCACGACCCGGGACTAGCGGACACAATGAGCAGTTCTTC.